Following are 5 T cell receptor beta chains from one sample sequenced in a study of T cell repertoires in cytomegalovirus infection. For these TCRs, the target antigens are not known. TCRdb fed the reads into MiXCR, producing one record per CDR3 protein. The sample records around 500,000 distinct CDR3 sequences, roughly 46% being singletons. This specimen was cultured PBMCs, taken from culture after CMV antigen stimulation. The receptors here all came from a human donor in good health (CMV status not recorded). Some clones in this sample may be carry-over from other donors' samples.

The CDR3 nucleotides are TGTGCCACGTGGGAGGGCTTTGACAGGGGAGGCGGGCGCCAAGAGACCCAGTACTTC. Protein sequence: CATWEGFDRGGGRQETQYF. The gene calls are TRBV5-4 and TRBJ2-5; D perhaps matches TRBD1 (8 bases). This CDR3 comprises 19 residues. Between the trimmed V and J ends, which lost 9 bases and 1 base, there was a span of 31 bases. The germline gives CDR1 SGHNT, CDR2 YYREEE (reference sequence). Combining the CDR3 with reference TRBV5-4 and TRBJ2-5 gives the whole variable domain ETGVTQSPTHLIKTRGQQVTLRCSSQSGHNTVSWYQQALGQGPQFIFQYYREEENGRGNFPPRFSGLQFPNYSSELNVNALELDDSALYLCATWEGFDRGGGRQETQYFGPGTRLLVL.

This clonotype was observed at least ten times. J is TRBJ1-6 and V is TRBV7-2, with TRBD1 as a possible D gene (6 bases). Trimming took off 6 bases at V and 7 bases at J, with 13 bases between the two ends. Germline-derived CDR1 and CDR2 are SGHTA and FQGNSA. The CDR3 covers 14 residues. This CDR3 is CASSKGQPNSPLHF. The CDR3 DNA reads as TGTGCCAGCAGTAAAGGACAGCCAAATTCACCCCTCCACTTT.

The rearrangement joins TRBV7-2 to TRBJ2-3; D is undetermined. The germline V and J ends were trimmed by 5 bases and 5 bases, with 8 bases remaining between them. CDR1 SGHTA and CDR2 FQGNSA come from the germline V gene. There are 12 residues in the CDR3. CDR3 loop: CASSLQRDTQYF. CDR3 nucleotide sequence: TGTGCCAGCAGCCTACAGAGAGATACGCAGTATTTT. The whole variable domain, remainder taken from reference TRBV7-2 and TRBJ2-3, is GAGVSQSPSNKVTEKGKDVELRCDPISGHTALYWYRQSLGQGLEFLIYFQGNSAPDKSGLPSDRFSAERTGGSVSTLTIQRTQQEDSAVYLCASSLQRDTQYFGPGTRLTVL.

J is TRBJ1-6 and V is TRBV28; D gene ambiguous. There are 14 residues in the CDR3. V was clipped by 4 bases and J by 10 bases, with 14 bases between them. Germline lookup yields CDR1 MDHEN and CDR2 SYDVKM. DNA for the CDR3: TGTGCCAGCAGTTCCAATAGTCATGGGTCACCCCTCCACTTT. This gives the protein CASSSNSHGSPLHF.

The chain recombines TRBV19 with TRBJ2-1, with D unresolved. The CDR3 is 15 amino acids. Germline lookup yields CDR1 LNHDA and CDR2 SQIVND (reference sequence). V was shortened by 4 bases and J by 0 bases, with 10 bases between the two germline ends. The CDR3 region has the DNA TGTGCCAGTAGTAGAGGCCAGAGCTCCTACAATGAGCAGTTCTTC. Translated, it gives CASSRGQSSYNEQFF. Using reference TRBV19 and TRBJ2-1 for the parts outside the CDR3, the full variable domain is DGGITQSPKYLFRKEGQNVTLSCEQNLNHDAMYWYRQDPGQGLRLIYYSQIVNDFQKGDIAEGYSVSREKKESFPLTVTSAQKNPTAFYLCASSRGQSSYNEQFFGPGTRLTVL.